This is a list of T cell receptor beta chains from one sample in a study of blood T cell repertoires in COVID-19. Profiled with immunoSEQ multiplex PCR; TCRdb holds only in-frame clones, not every one. This sample has over 150,000 clones; 70% to 85% occur once, and the top ten carry under 20%. The sample consisted of PBMCs or T cells enriched from blood (not recorded which). These receptors originate from a woman in her 70s in a cohort exposed to, infected with or recovered from COVID-19 (not recorded which). CDR3s include the opening cysteine and the closing phenylalanine or tryptophan. D genes are given only for firm matches. Clone size is given for some rows only: seen once, a few or many times, or a class if the clone is expanded.

v_gene: TRBV19
abundance: NA
d_gene: NA
j_gene: TRBJ1-2
CDR3aa: CASTPSHGGDYGYTF
CDR3nt: TGTGCCAGTACCCCTAGCCATGGGGGCGACTATGGCTACACCTTC

v_gene: TRBV12-3/TRBV12-4
abundance: once
d_gene: NA
j_gene: TRBJ1-5
CDR3aa: CASSLGRGPQHF
CDR3nt: TGTGCCAGCAGTTTAGGGAGGGGTCCCCAGCATTTT

v_gene: TRBV5-1
abundance: NA
d_gene: TRBD2
j_gene: TRBJ2-1
CDR3aa: CASTLAPLAGGLNEQFF
CDR3nt: TGCGCCAGCACCCTGGCGCCACTCGCGGGAGGGCTCAATGAGCAGTTCTTC

v_gene: TRBV10-3
abundance: NA
d_gene: TRBD2
j_gene: TRBJ2-3
CDR3aa: CAISSGTSGIRTDTQYF
CDR3nt: TGTGCCATCAGCTCCGGGACTAGCGGGATACGCACAGATACGCAGTATTTT

v_gene: TRBV5-1
abundance: NA
d_gene: NA
j_gene: TRBJ2-1
CDR3aa: CASSLNGQWVNEQFF
CDR3nt: TGCGCCAGCAGCTTGAATGGACAGTGGGTGAATGAGCAGTTCTTC

v_gene: TRBV7-8
abundance: NA
d_gene: NA
j_gene: TRBJ2-7
CDR3aa: CASSFSVGDSQYF
CDR3nt: TGTGCCAGCAGCTTCTCCGTCGGGGACTCGCAGTACTTC

v_gene: TRBV5-1
abundance: NA
d_gene: NA
j_gene: TRBJ2-2
CDR3aa: CASSTPQDTGELFF
CDR3nt: TGCGCCAGCAGCACCCCACAGGACACCGGGGAGCTGTTTTTT

v_gene: TRBV7-9
abundance: NA
d_gene: TRBD1
j_gene: TRBJ2-6
CDR3aa: CASSLGRDRISSGANVLTF
CDR3nt: TGTGCCAGCAGCTTAGGGAGGGACAGGATCAGCTCTGGGGCCAACGTCCTGACTTTC

v_gene: TRBV12-3/TRBV12-4
abundance: NA
d_gene: NA
j_gene: TRBJ1-2
CDR3aa: CASSLMGGGYTF
CDR3nt: TGTGCCAGCAGTTTAATGGGGGGTGGCTACACCTTC

v_gene: TRBV28
abundance: NA
d_gene: NA
j_gene: TRBJ1-2
CDR3aa: CASSPPTRGGYGYTF
CDR3nt: TGTGCCAGCAGTCCACCGACCCGGGGTGGATATGGCTACACCTTC

v_gene: TRBV20-1
abundance: NA
d_gene: TRBD1
j_gene: TRBJ2-7
CDR3aa: CSPGQGNEQYF
CDR3nt: TGCAGCCCCGGACAGGGGAACGAGCAGTACTTC

v_gene: TRBV11-3
abundance: few
d_gene: NA
j_gene: TRBJ2-7
CDR3aa: CASSLNFVAYEQYF
CDR3nt: TGTGCCAGCAGCTTAAACTTCGTAGCCTACGAGCAGTACTTC

v_gene: TRBV28
abundance: NA
d_gene: NA
j_gene: TRBJ2-7
CDR3aa: CASNPLGGAALYEQYF
CDR3nt: TGTGCCAGCAACCCACTGGGGGGGGCGGCACTCTACGAGCAGTACTTC

v_gene: TRBV7-2
abundance: NA
d_gene: TRBD2
j_gene: TRBJ2-7
CDR3aa: CASSRTSAHEQYF
CDR3nt: TGTGCCAGCAGCCGGACTAGCGCGCACGAGCAGTACTTC

v_gene: TRBV28
abundance: NA
d_gene: NA
j_gene: TRBJ2-5
CDR3aa: CASSFPGQETQYF
CDR3nt: TGTGCCAGCAGCTTCCCGGGCCAAGAGACCCAGTACTTC

v_gene: TRBV7-2
abundance: NA
d_gene: NA
j_gene: TRBJ1-5
CDR3aa: CASSPFGYVNQPQHF
CDR3nt: TGTGCCAGCAGCCCTTTCGGGTACGTGAATCAGCCCCAGCATTTT

v_gene: TRBV7-9
abundance: NA
d_gene: NA
j_gene: TRBJ1-3
CDR3aa: CASSLTDRNTIYF
CDR3nt: TGTGCCAGCAGCCTGACAGATCGAAACACCATATATTTT

v_gene: TRBV30
abundance: NA
d_gene: TRBD1
j_gene: TRBJ1-5
CDR3aa: CAWTGTGGQPQHF
CDR3nt: TGTGCCTGGACGGGTACAGGGGGTCAGCCCCAGCATTTT

v_gene: TRBV5-6
abundance: NA
d_gene: TRBD2
j_gene: TRBJ2-7
CDR3aa: CASSAAGGVYEQYF
CDR3nt: TGTGCCAGCAGCGCGGCCGGGGGGGTCTACGAGCAGTACTTC

v_gene: TRBV5-1
abundance: NA
d_gene: NA
j_gene: TRBJ2-5
CDR3aa: CASSLAQPQETQYF
CDR3nt: TGCGCCAGCAGCTTGGCACAGCCGCAAGAGACCCAGTACTTC

v_gene: TRBV19
abundance: NA
d_gene: NA
j_gene: TRBJ2-1
CDR3aa: CASSPAGGVPYNEQFF
CDR3nt: TGTGCCAGTAGTCCCGCCGGAGGAGTCCCCTACAATGAGCAGTTCTTC

v_gene: TRBV9
abundance: once
d_gene: NA
j_gene: TRBJ1-5
CDR3aa: CASSVDIRRQEGNQPQHF
CDR3nt: TGTGCCAGCAGCGTAGATATAAGGAGGCAGGAAGGCAATCAGCCCCAGCATTTT

v_gene: TRBV18
abundance: NA
d_gene: NA
j_gene: TRBJ1-2
CDR3aa: CASSPSRDSDSNTF
CDR3nt: TGTGCCAGCTCACCTAGTAGAGACTCCGACTCCAACACCTTC

v_gene: TRBV9
abundance: NA
d_gene: NA
j_gene: TRBJ2-5
CDR3aa: CASSVERELGETQYF
CDR3nt: TGTGCCAGCAGCGTAGAGAGGGAGCTGGGAGAGACCCAGTACTTC

v_gene: TRBV7-8
abundance: once
d_gene: TRBD2
j_gene: TRBJ2-1
CDR3aa: CASSRYPRASGRINEQFF
CDR3nt: TGTGCCAGCAGCCGATATCCCCGCGCTAGCGGGAGGATCAATGAGCAGTTCTTC

v_gene: TRBV11-3
abundance: NA
d_gene: NA
j_gene: TRBJ2-3
CDR3aa: CASSLGGRTTDTQYF
CDR3nt: TGTGCCAGCAGCTTAGGGGGCAGAACCACAGATACGCAGTATTTT

v_gene: TRBV7-2
abundance: NA
d_gene: TRBD2
j_gene: TRBJ2-3
CDR3aa: CASSSLAGSNTQYF
CDR3nt: TGTGCCAGCAGCTCCCTAGCGGGATCCAATACGCAGTATTTT

v_gene: TRBV9
abundance: NA
d_gene: NA
j_gene: TRBJ2-1
CDR3aa: CASSPHPSRERYNEQFF
CDR3nt: TGTGCCAGCAGCCCACATCCTAGCCGGGAGCGCTACAATGAGCAGTTCTTC

v_gene: TRBV5-1
abundance: NA
d_gene: TRBD1
j_gene: TRBJ2-7
CDR3aa: CASSAGQGAQEQYF
CDR3nt: TGCGCCAGCAGCGCGGGACAGGGGGCGCAGGAGCAGTACTTC

v_gene: TRBV5-1
abundance: NA
d_gene: TRBD1
j_gene: TRBJ2-3
CDR3aa: CASSLMTGSSTDTQYF
CDR3nt: TGCGCCAGCAGCCTCATGACAGGGTCTAGCACAGATACGCAGTATTTT

v_gene: TRBV5-1
abundance: NA
d_gene: TRBD1
j_gene: TRBJ2-5
CDR3aa: CASSRTGALGETQYF
CDR3nt: TGCGCCAGCTCACGGACAGGGGCCTTGGGGGAGACCCAGTACTTC

v_gene: TRBV5-1
abundance: NA
d_gene: TRBD2
j_gene: TRBJ2-1
CDR3aa: CASSSIFTSGRNYEQFF
CDR3nt: TGCGCCAGCAGTTCCATATTTACTAGCGGGAGAAACTATGAGCAGTTCTTC

v_gene: TRBV9
abundance: NA
d_gene: TRBD2
j_gene: TRBJ2-2
CDR3aa: CASSPRVAGLTGELFF
CDR3nt: TGTGCCAGCAGCCCTCGGGTAGCGGGCCTCACCGGGGAGCTGTTTTTT